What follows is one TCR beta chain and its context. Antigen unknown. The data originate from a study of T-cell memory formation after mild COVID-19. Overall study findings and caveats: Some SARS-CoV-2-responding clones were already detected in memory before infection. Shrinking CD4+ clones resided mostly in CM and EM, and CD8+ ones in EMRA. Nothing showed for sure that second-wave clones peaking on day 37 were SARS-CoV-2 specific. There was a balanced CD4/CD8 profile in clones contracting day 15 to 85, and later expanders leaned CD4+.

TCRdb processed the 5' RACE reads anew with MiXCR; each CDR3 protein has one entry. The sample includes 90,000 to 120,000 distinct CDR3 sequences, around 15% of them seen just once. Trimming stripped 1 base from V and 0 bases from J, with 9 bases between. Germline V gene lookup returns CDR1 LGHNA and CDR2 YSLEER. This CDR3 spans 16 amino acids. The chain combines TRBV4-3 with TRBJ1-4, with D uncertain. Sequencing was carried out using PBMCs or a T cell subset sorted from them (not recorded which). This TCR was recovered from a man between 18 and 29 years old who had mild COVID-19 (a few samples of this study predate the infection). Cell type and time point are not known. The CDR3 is CASSQAQPATNEKLFF. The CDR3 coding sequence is TGCGCCAGCAGCCAAGCCCAGCCTGCAACTAATGAAAAACTGTTTTTT.